This T cell receptor beta chain was observed in a study of blood T cell repertoires in COVID-19. The CDR3 loop spans 14 amino acids. Trimming cost V 0 bases and J 10 bases, with 13 bases left between them. Germline CDR1 SGDLS, CDR2 YYNGEE. Generated by immunoSEQ multiplex PCR, the TCRdb table keeps only in-frame clones and is missing some. The sample records around 220,000 clones, approximately 90% being singletons. The clonotype was recovered from a middle-aged woman who had recovered from COVID-19. The specimen sequenced was peripheral blood. This rearrangement joins TRBV9 to TRBJ1-4; perhaps TRBD1 as D (6 bases). DNA for the CDR3: TGTGCCAGCAGCGTAGATACAGGGTCTGGAAAACTGTTTTTT. Translation gives CASSVDTGSGKLFF.